Each of the 3 T cell receptor beta chains below was sequenced from the same sample in a study of T cell responses to AZD1222 COVID-19 vaccine (dated by TCRdb to about 2021). Interpreted using the paper, the time point label stands for: sample from adult after SARS-CoV-2 infection, after symptom onset. Libraries were made using the immunoSEQ multiplex PCR assay. In its TCRdb copy, this immuneACCESS table keeps in-frame sequences only and misses some clones. Where compared with another copy, unresolved V genes explain less than half of these, and the others have no known cause. This sample lists 130,000 to 150,000 clones; 90% to 95% were detected once. The ten largest account for 12% of the sample. Here the sequenced sample was peripheral blood, taken after recovery from COVID-19. The receptors shown here come from an adult who had recovered from COVID-19.

CDR3 DNA sequence: TGTGCCAGCAGTTTACCCTGGGGCAGGGGATCCTACAATGAGCAGTTCTTC. This codes for CASSLPWGRGSYNEQFF. The chain has TRBV28 and TRBJ2-1; D is perhaps TRBD1 (6 bases). The CDR3 is made up of 17 amino acids. Trimming removed 2 bases from V and 1 base from J, with 15 bases in between. Germline V CDR1 and CDR2: MDHEN, SYDVKM.

The rearrangement links TRBV7-2 to TRBJ1-5; tentative D call: TRBD1 (6 bases). This CDR3 spans 14 amino acids. CDR1 and CDR2 from the germline V gene are SGHTA and FQGNSA. The germline V and J ends were trimmed by 4 bases and 8 bases, with 15 bases remaining between them. CDR3 loop: CASSYTGMREPQHF. Here the CDR3 DNA reads TGTGCCAGCAGCTATACAGGGATGAGGGAGCCCCAGCATTTT. Based on the CDR3 plus reference TRBV7-2 and TRBJ1-5, the full variable domain is GAGVSQSPSNKVTEKGKDVELRCDPISGHTALYWYRQSLGQGLEFLIYFQGNSAPDKSGLPSDRFSAERTGGSVSTLTIQRTQQEDSAVYLCASSYTGMREPQHFGDGTRLSIL.

The chain combines TRBV28 with TRBJ1-1; a possible D gene is TRBD1 (6 bases). This CDR3 is 13 amino acids long. V lost 6 bases to trimming and J lost 6 bases, with 14 bases between them. The V gene's germline CDR1 is MDHEN and CDR2 SYDVKM. The CDR3 here is CASSQGPGSEAFF. The CDR3 DNA follows: TGTGCCAGCAGCCAGGGGCCCGGGTCTGAAGCTTTCTTT.